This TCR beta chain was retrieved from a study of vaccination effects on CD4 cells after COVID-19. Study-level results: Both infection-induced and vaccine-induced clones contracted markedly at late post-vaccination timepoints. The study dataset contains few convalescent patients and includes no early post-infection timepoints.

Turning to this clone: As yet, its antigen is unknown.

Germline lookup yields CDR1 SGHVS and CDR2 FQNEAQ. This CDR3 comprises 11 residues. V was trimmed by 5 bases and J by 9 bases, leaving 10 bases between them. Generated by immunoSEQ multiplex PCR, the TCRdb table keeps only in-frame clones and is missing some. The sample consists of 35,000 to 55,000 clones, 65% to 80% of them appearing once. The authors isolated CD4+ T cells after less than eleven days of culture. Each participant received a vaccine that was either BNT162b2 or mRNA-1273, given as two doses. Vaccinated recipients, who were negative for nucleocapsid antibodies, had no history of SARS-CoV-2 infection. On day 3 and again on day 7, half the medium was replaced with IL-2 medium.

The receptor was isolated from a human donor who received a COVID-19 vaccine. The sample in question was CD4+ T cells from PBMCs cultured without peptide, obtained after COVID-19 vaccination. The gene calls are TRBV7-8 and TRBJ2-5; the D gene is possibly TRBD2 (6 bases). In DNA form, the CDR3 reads TGTGCCAGCAGCCGCTGGGGGGCCCAGTACTTC. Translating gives CASSRWGAQYF. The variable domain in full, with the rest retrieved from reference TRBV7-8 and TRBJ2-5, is GAGVSQSPRYKVAKRGQDVALRCDPISGHVSLFWYQQALGQGPEFLTYFQNEAQLDKSGLPSDRFFAERPEGSVSTLKIQRTQQEDSAVYLCASSRWGAQYFGPGTRLLVL.